Shown below are 24 T cell receptor beta chains from a single sample sequenced in a study of shared clonotypes between healthy human individuals (dated by TCRdb to about 2020). Library prep was done by the immunoSEQ multiplex PCR assay. The clones in this table, taken by TCRdb from immuneACCESS, are in-frame only. Not every clone is retained; where verified, under half of the shortfall comes from an unresolved V gene, and the cause of the rest is unknown. The sample table shows approximately 600,000 clones, and approximately 95% are seen once. About 0.11% of the sample comes from the top ten. For the CD8 naive samples, CD45RO-negative cells were positively selected for CCR7, yielding a CD45RA+CCR7+ population from which TemRA cells were excluded. Sequencing used naive CD8+ T cells sorted from blood. The meaning of the sample's cell subset or site label: CD45RA+CCR7+. The receptor set was obtained from a woman aged 25 to 39 in good health.

V usage is TRBV28 and J usage is TRBJ2-2, with 12 bases matching TRBD1. CDR1 is MDHEN, CDR2 SYDVKM, per germline. The CDR3 totals 17 residues. V lost 6 bases to trimming and J lost 5 bases; unmatched junction nucleotides: 10. CDR3 protein: CASSLEGQGASTGELFF. CDR3 sequence (DNA): TGTGCCAGCAGCCTTGAGGGACAGGGGGCGAGTACCGGGGAGCTGTTTTTT.

A note on this clone: Other DNA sequences in this sample translate to the same CDR3. V is TRBV9 and J is TRBJ2-7; maybe TRBD2 (6 bases). CDR1 SGDLS and CDR2 YYNGEE come from the germline V gene. This CDR3 is built from 13 residues. Trimming took 2 bases from V and 2 from J, leaving 8 bases between them. The CDR3 here is CASSVGGTYEQYF. The CDR3 region has the DNA TGTGCCAGCAGCGTGGGCGGGACCTACGAGCAGTACTTC.

The gene calls are TRBV27 and TRBJ1-5; D gene uncertain. Trimming took off 0 bases at V and 0 bases at J, with 12 bases between the two ends. Germline V CDR1 and CDR2: MNHEY, SMNVEV (reference sequence). CDR3 length: 17 amino acids. CDR3 nucleotide sequence: TGTGCCAGCAGTTTATCCAGGTCCTCCCTTAGCAATCAGCCCCAGCATTTT. Its translation is CASSLSRSSLSNQPQHF.

The rearrangement joins TRBV10-3 to TRBJ2-7, with TRBD1 as a possible D gene (5 bases). Trimming shortened V by 3 bases and J by 0 bases, and 12 bases separated the two germline ends. Germline values: CDR1 ENHRY, CDR2 SYGVKD. This CDR3 contains 15 residues. The CDR3 reads CAISDPTASSYEQYF. The CDR3 DNA sequence: TGTGCCATCAGTGATCCGACAGCGAGCTCCTACGAGCAGTACTTC.

The chain recombines TRBV28 with TRBJ1-1; D uncertain. CDR1 MDHEN and CDR2 SYDVKM come from the germline V gene. Trimming shortened V by 7 bases and J by 6 bases, and 12 bases separated the two germline ends. The CDR3 length is 12 residues. The CDR3 nucleotides are TGTGCCAGCATTAGACCACCCGCTGAAGCTTTCTTT. This encodes CASIRPPAEAFF.

This clone showed up just once. The J gene is TRBJ2-7, the V gene TRBV5-4; 8 bases match TRBD2. Germline V gives CDR1 SGHNT, CDR2 YYREEE (reference sequence). The CDR3 has 15 residues. V trimming: 0 bases; J trimming: 4 bases; junction bases outside the gene matches: 6. This chain's CDR3 is CASSLGGSGGYEQYF. CDR3 DNA sequence: TGTGCCAGCAGCTTGGGTGGCAGCGGGGGATACGAGCAGTACTTC.

The rearrangement links TRBV10-1 to TRBJ1-1; D uncertain. CDR1 is WNHNN and CDR2 is SYGVQD in the germline V gene (reference sequence). This CDR3 region has 14 residues. V lost 3 bases and J lost 4, with 12 bases in between. As DNA, the CDR3 is TGCGCCAGCAGTGACCCCACTATGGGCACTGAAGCTTTCTTT. Residues: CASSDPTMGTEAFF.

Only one count was recorded for this clone. The rearrangement uses TRBV5-6 and TRBJ2-1; TRBD1 agrees at 11 bases. The germline CDR1 and CDR2 sequences are SGHDT and YYEEEE. V lost 2 bases to trimming and J lost 10 bases; unmatched junction nucleotides: 5. The CDR3 extends over 14 amino acids. The CDR3 nucleotides read TGTGCCAGCAGCTTCGGACAGGGGGCGGCGGAGCAGTTCTTC. This translates into CASSFGQGAAEQFF.

The chain couples TRBV27 to TRBJ2-1; D ambiguous. The CDR3 has 12 amino acids. V was shortened by 3 bases and J by 8 bases, with 8 bases between the two germline ends. Germline CDR1 and CDR2: MNHEY and SMNVEV (reference sequence). CDR3 in amino acids: CASSLGSHEQFF. The CDR3 DNA sequence: TGTGCCAGCAGTTTGGGTAGTCATGAGCAGTTCTTC.

In regard to this clone: Other DNA sequences of this sample code for an identical CDR3. The J gene is TRBJ2-7, the V gene TRBV19, with TRBD1 identical over 12 bases. The V gene's germline CDR1 is LNHDA and CDR2 SQIVND (reference sequence). The junction had 3 bases not matched to a gene; V was cut back by 5 bases and J by 1 base. The CDR3 extends over 15 amino acids. The CDR3 spells CASSPGQGASYEQYF. CDR3 nucleotide sequence: TGTGCCAGTAGTCCGGGACAGGGGGCGTCCTACGAGCAGTACTTC.

The chain combines TRBV19 with TRBJ1-2, with unresolved D. Trimming removed 4 bases from V and 3 bases from J, with 9 bases in between. The CDR3 is 13 residues long. Per germline, CDR1 LNHDA and CDR2 SQIVND (reference sequence). CDR3 residues: CASSTREDYGYTF. CDR3 nucleotides: TGTGCCAGTAGTACAAGGGAGGACTATGGCTACACCTTC.

The genes are TRBV7-9 and TRBJ1-1; 8 bases line up with TRBD1. The CDR3 is 15 amino acids. Germline lookup yields CDR1 SEHNR and CDR2 FQNEAQ (reference sequence). The junction had 7 bases not matched to a gene; V was cut back by 6 bases and J by 1 base. CDR3 loop: CASSRPDRGNTEAFF. The CDR3, as DNA: TGTGCCAGCAGTCGACCCGACAGGGGGAACACTGAAGCTTTCTTT.

The chain has TRBV7-8 and TRBJ1-1; 7 nucleotides agree with TRBD1. Looked up from germline, CDR1 is SGHVS and CDR2 is FQNEAQ. The trim removed 5 bases at V and 1 base at J, leaving 4 bases unmatched. The CDR3 extends over 14 amino acids. CDR3 protein: CASSPDRWNTEAFF. The CDR3 DNA follows: TGTGCCAGCAGCCCGGACAGGTGGAACACTGAAGCTTTCTTT.

About this clone: Other DNA sequences in this sample translate to the same CDR3. The chain is built from TRBV7-9 and TRBJ1-4; D remains unclear. With 2 bases removed from V and 7 bases from J, the gap between germline ends came to 2 bases. This CDR3 has 11 residues. CDR1 is SEHNR and CDR2 is FQNEAQ in the germline V gene (reference sequence). CDR3 sequence (DNA): TGTGCCAGCAGCTTAAGTGAAAAACTGTTTTTT. It translates to CASSLSEKLFF.

The V gene is TRBV19, the J gene TRBJ2-7; 8 bases agree with TRBD2. Germline V gene data show CDR1 as LNHDA and CDR2 as SQIVND (reference sequence). CDR3 length equals 16 residues. V shed 7 bases, J shed 2 bases, and the junction held 13 bases outside the gene matches. In DNA, the CDR3 is TGTGCCAGTAAAACTCGAGAAGCGGGAGAGGCCTACGAGCAGTACTTC. Residues: CASKTREAGEAYEQYF. Full variable domain (missing parts from reference TRBV19 and TRBJ2-7): DGGITQSPKYLFRKEGQNVTLSCEQNLNHDAMYWYRQDPGQGLRLIYYSQIVNDFQKGDIAEGYSVSREKKESFPLTVTSAQKNPTAFYLCASKTREAGEAYEQYFGPGTRLTVT.

This clone was detected once. The chain carries TRBV5-6 and TRBJ2-7, with D possibly being TRBD1 (5 bases). The CDR3 has 12 amino acids. In germline, CDR1 is SGHDT, CDR2 YYEEEE. V dropped 4 bases and J dropped 4 bases, with 9 bases sitting between them. The CDR3 sequence: CASSKDIYEQYF. In DNA, the CDR3 is TGTGCCAGCAGCAAGGACATTTACGAGCAGTACTTC.

V gene TRBV19 combines with J gene TRBJ2-1, with 7 bases that match TRBD1. The V segment lost 7 bases and the J segment 4 bases; nucleotides outside the gene matches: 16. This CDR3 has 17 residues. Germline V lookup: CDR1 LNHDA, CDR2 SQIVND (reference sequence). CDR3 sequence reads: CASKNKTGAGPYNEQFF. CDR3 in DNA: TGTGCCAGTAAAAATAAAACAGGGGCCGGACCGTACAATGAGCAGTTCTTC.

This clone appeared a single time. The gene calls are TRBV4-1 and TRBJ2-6; 7 bases match TRBD1. CDR3 length: 15 amino acids. V shed 0 bases and J 12 bases; nucleotides not matched to a gene: 8. Germline-derived CDR1 and CDR2 are MGHRA and YSYEKL. This CDR3 reads CASSQDGTASPVLTF. The CDR3 DNA sequence: TGCGCCAGCAGCCAAGATGGGACAGCTAGCCCCGTCCTGACTTTC.

The genes are TRBV7-9 and TRBJ1-1; possible D gene TRBD1, 5 bases. The ends were cut back, 1 base at V and 7 bases at J, with 7 bases in the middle. The CDR3 is 12 residues long. Germline assignment: CDR1 SEHNR and CDR2 FQNEAQ (reference sequence). The chain's CDR3 is CASSLGDGEAFF. The DNA for the CDR3 is TGTGCCAGCAGCTTAGGGGACGGTGAAGCTTTCTTT.

The chain uses TRBV10-1 and TRBJ2-1; TRBD2 agrees at 9 bases. Germline lookup yields CDR1 WNHNN and CDR2 SYGVQD (reference sequence). V lost 3 bases to trimming and J lost 4 bases; unmatched junction nucleotides: 13. This CDR3 has 18 amino acids. Here the CDR3 DNA reads TGCGCCAGCAGTGATGATGGGATAGCGGGAGTCTATTACAATGAGCAGTTCTTC. Amino acid sequence: CASSDDGIAGVYYNEQFF.

The genes are TRBV25-1 and TRBJ2-3; D gene uncertain. There are 12 residues in the CDR3. Germline V lookup: CDR1 MGHDK, CDR2 SYGVNS. Trimming took off 4 bases at V and 5 bases at J, with 7 bases between the two ends. The CDR3 here is CASSVWEDTQYF. CDR3 nucleotide sequence: TGTGCCAGCAGTGTGTGGGAAGATACGCAGTATTTT.

The rearrangement links TRBV14 to TRBJ2-1; TRBD2 aligns across 7 bases. This CDR3 region has 12 residues. V shed 4 bases and J 12 bases; nucleotides not matched to a gene: 6. Per the germline V gene, CDR1 is SGHDN and CDR2 is FVKESK. The chain's CDR3 is CASSPWGGGQFF. In DNA form, the CDR3 reads TGTGCCAGCAGCCCCTGGGGGGGTGGGCAGTTCTTC.

This sequence joins TRBV6-6 and TRBJ1-2, with D perhaps TRBD1 (5 bases). V shed 4 bases and J shed 4 bases, with 16 bases lying between them. This CDR3 contains 15 residues. Germline-derived CDR1 and CDR2 are MNHNY and SVGAGI (reference sequence). CDR3 in amino acids: CASSSSGAGSYGYTF. The CDR3 nucleotides read TGTGCCAGCAGTTCCTCCGGGGCGGGTTCCTATGGCTACACCTTC.

This chain joins TRBV29-1 and TRBJ1-2; D remains ambiguous. There are 11 residues in the CDR3. V gave up 6 bases and J gave up 5 bases, with 10 bases separating them. The germline gives CDR1 SQVTM, CDR2 ANQGSEA. CDR3 coding DNA: TGCAGCGTCACCGGTCCTTATGGCTACACCTTC. Its translation is CSVTGPYGYTF. The whole variable domain, filled in from reference TRBV29-1 and TRBJ1-2, reads SAVISQKPSRDICQRGTSLTIQCQVDSQVTMMFWYRQQPGQSLTLIATANQGSEATYESGFVIDKFPISRPNLTFSTLTVSNMSPEDSSIYLCSVTGPYGYTFGSGTRLTVV.